Listed here is a single TCR beta chain. This sample is drawn from a study of blood T cell repertoires in COVID-19. Study details: PBMCs, B-cell-depleted T cells, or T cells provided the cDNA or gDNA that made up the material.

The CDR3 loop spans 15 amino acids. CDR1 and CDR2 from the germline V gene are SGHRS and YFSETQ. Trimming took 1 base from V and 5 from J, leaving 15 bases between them. Profiled with immunoSEQ multiplex PCR; TCRdb holds only in-frame clones, not every one. The repertoire holds 90,000 to 120,000 clones, just over 90% seen once, with 1% to 1.5% in the top ten. The chain links TRBV5-1 to TRBJ1-1, with D possibly matching TRBD1 (6 bases). The specimen sequenced was peripheral blood. This TCR was sampled from a woman aged 25-40 years with acute or convalescent COVID-19. The CDR3 spells CASSLSWEGGTEAFF. CDR3 in DNA: TGCGCCAGCAGCTTGTCTTGGGAGGGGGGGACTGAAGCTTTCTTT.